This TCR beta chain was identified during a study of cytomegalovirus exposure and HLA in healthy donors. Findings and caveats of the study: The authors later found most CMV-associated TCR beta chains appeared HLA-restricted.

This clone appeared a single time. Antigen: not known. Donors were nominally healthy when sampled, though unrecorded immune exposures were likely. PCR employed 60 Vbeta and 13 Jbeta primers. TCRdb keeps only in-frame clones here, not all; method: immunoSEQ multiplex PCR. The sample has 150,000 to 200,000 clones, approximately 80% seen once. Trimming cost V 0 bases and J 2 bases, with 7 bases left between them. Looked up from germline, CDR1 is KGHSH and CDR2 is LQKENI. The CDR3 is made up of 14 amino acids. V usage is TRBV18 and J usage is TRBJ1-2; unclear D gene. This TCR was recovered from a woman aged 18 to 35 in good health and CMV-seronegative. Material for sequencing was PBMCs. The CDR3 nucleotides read TGTGCCAGCTCACCACCAGGAGGCAACTATGGCTACACCTTC. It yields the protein CASSPPGGNYGYTF. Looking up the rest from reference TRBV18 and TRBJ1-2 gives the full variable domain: NAGVMQNPRHLVRRRGQEARLRCSPMKGHSHVYWYRQLPEEGLKFMVYLQKENIIDESGMPKERFSAEFPKEGPSILRIQQVVRGDSAAYFCASSPPGGNYGYTFGSGTRLTVV.